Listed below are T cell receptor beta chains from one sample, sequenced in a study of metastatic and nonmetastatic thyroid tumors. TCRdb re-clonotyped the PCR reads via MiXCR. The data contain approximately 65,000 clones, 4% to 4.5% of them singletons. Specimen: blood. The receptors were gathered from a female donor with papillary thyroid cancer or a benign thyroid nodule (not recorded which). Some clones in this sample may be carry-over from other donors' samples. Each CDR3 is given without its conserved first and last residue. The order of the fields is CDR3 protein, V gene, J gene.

CDR3: ASSPGQVRTDTQY
V: TRBV4-2
J: TRBJ2-3

CDR3: ASSPTDMNTEAF
V: TRBV11-2
J: TRBJ1-1

CDR3: ASSYSLEVDYEQY
V: TRBV27
J: TRBJ2-7

CDR3: ASSNRDNYNEQF
V: TRBV2
J: TRBJ2-1

CDR3: ASSQGGHNQPQH
V: TRBV11-2
J: TRBJ1-5

CDR3: ASAREGGAEQY
V: TRBV2
J: TRBJ2-7

CDR3: ASSLLSGSGTYNEQF
V: TRBV7-6
J: TRBJ2-1

CDR3: ASSGGQGPDTQY
V: TRBV18
J: TRBJ2-3

CDR3: ASADLEGSTDTQY
V: TRBV7-9
J: TRBJ2-3

CDR3: SARALGGTQY
V: TRBV20-1
J: TRBJ2-5

CDR3: SARGRGRNTIY
V: TRBV20-1
J: TRBJ1-3

CDR3: ASSPTGYRNEQF
V: TRBV6-1
J: TRBJ2-1

CDR3: ASSVGLAGFTDTQY
V: TRBV9
J: TRBJ2-3

CDR3: SARGGSGIYNEQF
V: TRBV20-1
J: TRBJ2-1

CDR3: SAKPGSYGYT
V: TRBV20-1
J: TRBJ1-2

CDR3: ASSSQFGSEAF
V: TRBV28
J: TRBJ1-1

CDR3: ASSSRGTGRIRATLGLGPPLH
V: TRBV12-3/TRBV12-4
J: TRBJ1-6

CDR3: SARGTGLGEKLF
V: TRBV20-1
J: TRBJ1-4

CDR3: ASSPTAGQTGELF
V: TRBV5-1
J: TRBJ2-2

CDR3: AISRNIATNTGELF
V: TRBV10-3
J: TRBJ2-2

CDR3: ASSGYSGRAGNEQF
V: TRBV10-2
J: TRBJ2-1

CDR3: ASSQDVREAF
V: TRBV3-1
J: TRBJ1-1

CDR3: ASMTQGGLAGGYEQY
V: TRBV28
J: TRBJ2-7

CDR3: ASTPGGTGVWEQY
V: TRBV5-4
J: TRBJ2-7

CDR3: ASGRLAGGLIASYEQY
V: TRBV6-1
J: TRBJ2-7

CDR3: ASSELDSTDTQY
V: TRBV25-1
J: TRBJ2-3

CDR3: ASSSTIAGEVWETQY
V: TRBV6-1
J: TRBJ2-5

CDR3: ASSLSGAGGYT
V: TRBV11-2
J: TRBJ1-2